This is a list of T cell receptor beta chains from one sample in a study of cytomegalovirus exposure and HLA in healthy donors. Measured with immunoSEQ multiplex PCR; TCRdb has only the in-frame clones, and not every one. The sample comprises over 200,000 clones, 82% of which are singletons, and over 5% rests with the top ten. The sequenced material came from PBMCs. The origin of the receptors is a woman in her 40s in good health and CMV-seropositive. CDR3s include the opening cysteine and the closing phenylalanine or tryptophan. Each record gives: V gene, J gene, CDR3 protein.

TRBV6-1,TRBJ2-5,CASDTSGPETQYF
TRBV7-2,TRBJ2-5,CASSFMGQNQETQYF
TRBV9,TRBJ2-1,CASGRDSYNEQFF
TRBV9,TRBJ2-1,CASSVGGGAYNEQFF
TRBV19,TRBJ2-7,CASSLGTGFYEQYF
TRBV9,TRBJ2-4,CASSPQDTLAKNIQYF
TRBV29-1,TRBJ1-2,CSVEDQGGYTF
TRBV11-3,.,CASSQGKGAYEQYF
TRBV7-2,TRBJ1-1,CASSLDLTEAFF
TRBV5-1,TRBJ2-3,CASSLGAGGTYTQYF
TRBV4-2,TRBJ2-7,CASSPPGGSAGEQYF
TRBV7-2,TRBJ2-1,CASRTIPGQGNEQFF
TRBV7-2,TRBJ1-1,CASSFIGAGTEAFF
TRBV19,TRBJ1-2,CASSIPTGRFYGYTF
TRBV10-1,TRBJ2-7,CASSETGSNGEQYF
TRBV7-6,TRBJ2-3,CASSRWEGTDTQYF
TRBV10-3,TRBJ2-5,CAIRGDREGETQYF
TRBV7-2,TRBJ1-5,CASSFSGTGVRQPQHF
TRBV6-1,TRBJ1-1,CASSPQGLTNTEAFF
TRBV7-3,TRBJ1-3,CASSPDSVGGNTIYF
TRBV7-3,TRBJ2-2,CASSSFMTGVGTGELFF
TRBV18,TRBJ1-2,CASSPLARYGYTF
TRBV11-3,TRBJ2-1,CASSAELNEQFF
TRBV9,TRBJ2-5,CASSVEPGLEETQYF
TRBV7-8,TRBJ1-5,CASSLVGRMSNQPQHF
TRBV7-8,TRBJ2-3,CASSFMVSGDTQYF
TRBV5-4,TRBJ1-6,CASRGDKSSYNSPLHF
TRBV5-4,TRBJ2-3,CASLRGGTDTQYF
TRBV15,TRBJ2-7,CATSRQGTYAYEQYF
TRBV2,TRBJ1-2,CASSEGRNYGYTF
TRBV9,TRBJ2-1,CASSVSSSGPNEQFF
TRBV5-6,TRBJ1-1,CASSFGGGNTEAFF
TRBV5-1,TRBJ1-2,CASSLEVDRGRSTF
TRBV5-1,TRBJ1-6,CASSLQGAQDNSPLHF
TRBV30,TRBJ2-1,CAWSPGLAGGDEQFF
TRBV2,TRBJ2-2,CASRNRDYNTGELFF
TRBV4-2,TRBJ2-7,CASSQDKVAGVPYEQYF
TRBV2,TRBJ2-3,CASSNSGGDTQYF
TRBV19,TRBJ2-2,CASSDASPNTGELFF
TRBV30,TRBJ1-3,CAWSVQAGGNTIYF
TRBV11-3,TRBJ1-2,CASSLAQGGRYGYTF
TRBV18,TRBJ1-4,CASSPRGPLNEKLFF
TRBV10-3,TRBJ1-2,CAISEATGHGYTF
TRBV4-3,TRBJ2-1,CASSPDRGSYNEQFF
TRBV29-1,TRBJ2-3,CSVRGSGGGADTQYF
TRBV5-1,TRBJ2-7,CASRVRTGTSGGPYEQYF
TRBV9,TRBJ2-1,CASSPPRVSGGSEQFF
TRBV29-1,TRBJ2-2,CSVGPRDFTGELFF
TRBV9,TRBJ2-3,CASSALRASTDTQYF